This paragraph reports one T cell receptor (beta chain). This clone was seen a handful of times. The specificity of this receptor is unknown. No base qualities exist here, and no much larger clone lies one base off it. The cohort comprised 666 healthy bone marrow donors. All cohort members were sampled while nominally healthy, although unrecorded immune exposures were likely present. The donor was CMV seronegative and belonged to the group of 352 seronegative cohort members. Every donor gave a peripheral blood sample, and the peripheral blood mononuclear cells from that sample were used for TCR beta sequencing. Genomic DNA was extracted from the blood cell samples with the Qiagen DNeasy Blood Extraction Kit. The data stem from a study of cytomegalovirus exposure and HLA in healthy donors (dated by TCRdb to the late 2010s). Context from the whole study: According to an earlier analysis of a few hundred of the donors, 200 million or so T cells yielded 95 million to 140 million unique TCR beta sequences and 276 Gb of sequence data. An early release covering 500 to 750 HLA-typed donors comprised approximately 300 gigabases of sequencing data and 85 million to 100 million unique TCR sequences. Of the 398 genotyped donors, roughly 76% were placed in the genetic ancestry cluster associated with self-reported Caucasian donors. The study aimed to test whether cataloging public T cell receptors could reveal signatures of past pathogen exposure. Using immunosequencing, the study profiled T cell repertoires from roughly 650 subjects and related those repertoires to cytomegalovirus serostatus. Along with the roughly 670-subject first cohort, a separate validation cohort of over a hundred different subjects was used. High-throughput TCR immunosequencing, statistical association of individual TCRs with disease status, and machine learning were combined to predict cytomegalovirus infection status. In a later analysis, previously published TCR beta repertoires from 550 to 700 donors were re-analyzed and high-resolution HLA genotyping was added so that TCR occurrence patterns could be studied. In the later analysis, no new phenotypic data were used to find candidate immune exposures; instead, reliance was placed on TCR beta sequences and their occurrence across donors. To decide whether each TCR beta V gene segment behaved as functional or pseudogenic, an earlier analysis of some 580 of the donors relied on high-throughput TCR beta sequencing. Donor age, sex, ethnicity and CMV serostatus were collected together with the repertoire data. In a later genetic analysis, genome-wide SNP genotypes for about 55% of the roughly 670 donors were used, and that subset was treated as a discovery cohort. All discovery cohort repertoires had been generated on a single sequencing platform. HLA typing included class I and class II loci at four-digit resolution. The number of donors typed differed by locus, with roughly 629-640 for A, B, C, DRB1 and DQB1, approximately 500 for DQA1, 600 to 610 for DPA1, and some 470 for DPB1. Several DR-DQ haplotypes were treated as single units for association and clustering because of strong linkage in the cohort. Among 398 genotyped donors of the cohort, an average of approximately 240,000 unique TCR beta nucleotide sequences were sequenced per donor, roughly a sixth of them non-productive. Summary of the overall study and its limitations: The 87-base-pair reads could not distinguish some IMGT-functional V segments, including TRBV6-2 and TRBV6-3, so those segments were excluded. According to a later genetic analysis, donors in an Asian-associated ancestry cluster had fewer N-insertions in productive TCRs than the approximately 610-donor mean. About 17 rarely observed V segments, including chromosome 9 orphons, were excluded from the earlier analysis of approximately 600 of the donors because counts were too low. The authors suggested that the approach could potentially be generalized to other disease states and immunological phenotypes. A further reported finding was that TCR beta sequences accurately predicted the HLA-A and HLA-B alleles for most subjects in the first cohort. V-gene and J-gene trimming of TCR beta chains was associated with a missense DCLRE1C variant in a later genetic analysis, and the association was replicated in an independent cohort. For the cohort, immune exposure information was limited to CMV serostatus. In an earlier analysis of 450 to 750 of the donors, most TCR beta V segments appeared in productive rearrangements about 90% or about 30% of the time, broadly matching IMGT annotations. In a later analysis, TCR association rates were found to vary across HLA loci, with the most associated TCRs seen for DRB1 alleles and the fewest for HLA-C alleles. Only TCR beta chains were sequenced in this cohort, and the absence of alpha or paired-chain data limited detectable features. Because some donors lacked HLA typing at each locus, the association tests relied only on the typed subset. The presence/absence analyses assumed that sequencing depth was roughly uniform across donors, and that assumption may not be true. Correlated functional status among segregating V segments might reflect linkage disequilibrium, but an unknown experimental factor could not be ruled out. In both the original and validation cohorts, the classifier was reported to diagnose cytomegalovirus status with high specificity and sensitivity. In vitro tests confirmed that a few of the cytomegalovirus-associated TCR beta chains recognize cytomegalovirus antigens. While some public TCRs were present in many individuals, most TCR sequences turned up only very rarely across donors. Specific HLA alleles were associated with around 18,000 TCR beta sequences at a false discovery rate of 0.05 in a later analysis. Several of the top co-occurrence clusters appeared to be linked to parvovirus B19, influenza, CMV and Epstein-Barr virus, according to a later analysis. In the study, 150 to 200 TCR beta chains were listed as associated with cytomegalovirus. A later analysis found that most CMV-associated TCR beta chains appeared HLA-restricted, with HLA associations seemingly driven largely by CMV exposure. A later analysis found that HLA-associated TCR beta chains were more clonally expanded and had lower generation probabilities than equally common non-associated chains. A group of highly shared sequence variants was considered likely to be a technical artifact of the sequencing pipeline. Assigning TCR associations to individual alleles was difficult when HLA alleles, especially DR and DQ, strongly co-occurred.

Libraries were prepared through the immunoSEQ multiplex PCR assay. For the multiplex PCR, a mixture combining 60 forward primers for TCR Vbeta segments and 13 reverse primers for TCR Jbeta segments was used. Amplification of the CDR3 region of rearranged TCR beta genes was performed with a multiplex PCR assay on genomic DNA. The Illumina HiSeq System was used to sequence the amplified TCR beta libraries as 87-base-pair reads. As for how the authors treated the data: Across the roughly 600 repertoires, a later analysis counted 80 million or so unique TCR beta chains, 9 million to 14 million of which were shared by at least two donors. A nearest-neighbor algorithm error-corrected the raw reads and collapsed the reads into unique sequences, merging closely related sequences to remove PCR and sequencing errors. CDR3 sequences were aligned to IMGT reference sequences to assign V, D and J gene segments. For a sequence to be retained, at least a six-nucleotide match to both a V gene segment and a J gene segment was required. Rearrangements were called productive when the CDR3 lacked stop codons and stayed in frame with V and J; all others were non-productive. CDR3 was defined according to IMGT convention as the region running from the second conserved V-encoded cysteine to the conserved J-encoded phenylalanine. In an earlier analysis of around 600 of the donors, sequences lacking an unambiguous match to a single V gene segment were excluded. In an earlier analysis of 450 to 700 of the donors, V segments were called functional above 56.7% productive rearrangements and were called segregating when the between-donor standard deviation exceeded 5%. To diagnose cytomegalovirus status from the catalog of TCR beta chain sequences, a statistical classification framework was built. V and J gene assignment, in a later analysis, came from comparing TCR nucleotide sequences with IMGT/GENE-DB human TR gene sequences. The TCRdist pipeline was used in a later analysis to assign CDR3 sequences and most-parsimonious VDJ recombination scenarios. A later analysis defined each TCR beta chain by its CDR3 amino acid sequence plus V-gene family, and excluded reads lacking a unique V-gene family. As a way to deal with suspected cross-contamination and a sequencing artifact, a later analysis dropped 500 to 700 nucleotide sequences that were highly shared and had low generation probability. A later analysis calculated a clonal expansion index for each public chain from normalized within-repertoire ranks of inferred template counts. In a later analysis, generation probabilities were computed using a VDJ recombination model fitted to out-of-frame rearrangements, and the results were checked against IGoR. In a later analysis, TCR-TCR, TCR-HLA and TCR-CMV co-occurrence was scored with hypergeometric tests, and a repertoire-size bias correction was applied to TCR pairs. To estimate false discovery rates, a later analysis permuted the HLA or CMV assignments 20 times. A later analysis grouped co-occurring TCRs with DBSCAN, adding TCRdist sequence similarity when clustering within HLA-allele-positive subsets. Repertoires with fewer than 30,000 or more than 120,000 public chains were left out of co-occurrence clustering, as were about five repertoires with anomalous nucleotide sharing. TCRdb mirrors the immuneACCESS table, restricted to in-frame sequences. Some clones are absent from its copies; in checked studies, under half trace to an unresolved V gene, and the reason for the others is unknown. The DNA was the basis for D and trimming; V, J and clone size are from that table. Counted in this sample were about 140,000 clones; more than 55% of them appeared once. The top ten hold approximately 6.5% of the sample.

The V end loses 0 bases and the J end loses 4 bases, and a stretch of 15 bases separates them. The cysteine opens and the phenylalanine closes a CDR3 of 16 amino acids. Only the CDR3 region is kept as DNA, spanning 48 bases read in frame from base 1. The CDR1 and CDR2 encoded by the germline V gene are LGHNA and YSLEER. Sequenced: PBMCs. Recombination linked TRBV4-3 to TRBJ1-2, with TRBD1 tentatively as D gene (5 bases match). This clonotype was sampled from a woman between 55 and 75 years old in good health and CMV-seronegative. The CDR3 here reads CASSQDSGRGLYGYTF. The DNA sequence is as follows: TGCGCCAGCAGCCAAGATTCAGGGCGAGGCCTCTATGGCTACACCTTC.